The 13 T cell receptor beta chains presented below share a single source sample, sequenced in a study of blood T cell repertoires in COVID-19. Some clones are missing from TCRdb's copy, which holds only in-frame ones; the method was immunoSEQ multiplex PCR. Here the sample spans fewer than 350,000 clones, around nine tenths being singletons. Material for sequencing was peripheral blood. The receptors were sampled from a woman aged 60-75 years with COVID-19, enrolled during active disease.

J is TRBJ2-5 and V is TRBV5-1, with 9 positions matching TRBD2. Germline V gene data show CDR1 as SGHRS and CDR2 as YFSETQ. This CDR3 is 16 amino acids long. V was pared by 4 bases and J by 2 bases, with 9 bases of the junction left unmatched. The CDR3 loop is CASSATSGGLQETQYF. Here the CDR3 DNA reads TGCGCCAGCAGCGCTACCAGCGGGGGGCTTCAAGAGACCCAGTACTTC. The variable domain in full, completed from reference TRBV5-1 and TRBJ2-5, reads KAGVTQTPRYLIKTRGQQVTLSCSPISGHRSVSWYQQTPGQGLQFLFEYFSETQRNKGNFPGRFSGRQFSNSRSEMNVSTLELGDSALYLCASSATSGGLQETQYFGPGTRLLVL.

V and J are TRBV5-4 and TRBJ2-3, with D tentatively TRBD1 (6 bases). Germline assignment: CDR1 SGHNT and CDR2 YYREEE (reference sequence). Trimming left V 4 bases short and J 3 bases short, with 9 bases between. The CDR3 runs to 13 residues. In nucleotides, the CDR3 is TGTGCCAGCAGCGGCACAGGGACAGATACGCAGTATTTT. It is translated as CASSGTGTDTQYF.

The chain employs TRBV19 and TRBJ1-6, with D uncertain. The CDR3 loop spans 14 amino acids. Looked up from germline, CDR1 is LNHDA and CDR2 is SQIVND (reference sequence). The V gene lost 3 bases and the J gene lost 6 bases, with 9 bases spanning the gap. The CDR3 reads CASSIIGVNSPLHF. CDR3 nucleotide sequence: TGTGCCAGTAGTATCATCGGTGTTAATTCACCCCTCCACTTT. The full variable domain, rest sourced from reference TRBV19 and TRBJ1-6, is DGGITQSPKYLFRKEGQNVTLSCEQNLNHDAMYWYRQDPGQGLRLIYYSQIVNDFQKGDIAEGYSVSREKKESFPLTVTSAQKNPTAFYLCASSIIGVNSPLHFGNGTRLTVT.

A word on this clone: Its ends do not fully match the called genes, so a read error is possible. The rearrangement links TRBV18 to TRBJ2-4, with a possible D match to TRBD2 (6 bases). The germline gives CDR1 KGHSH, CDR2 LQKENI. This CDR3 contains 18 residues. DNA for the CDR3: TGTGCCAGCTCACCAACAGGACCGACTAGTCAGTCCAAACACATTCAGTACTTC. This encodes CASSPTGPTSQSKHIQYF.

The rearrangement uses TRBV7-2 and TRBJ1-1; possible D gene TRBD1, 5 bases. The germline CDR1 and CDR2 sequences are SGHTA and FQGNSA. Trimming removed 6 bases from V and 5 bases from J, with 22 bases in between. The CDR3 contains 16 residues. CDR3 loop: CASRVSRGTGGTEAFF. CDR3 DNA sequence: TGTGCCAGCAGAGTATCGCGGGGCACAGGAGGGACTGAAGCTTTCTTT.

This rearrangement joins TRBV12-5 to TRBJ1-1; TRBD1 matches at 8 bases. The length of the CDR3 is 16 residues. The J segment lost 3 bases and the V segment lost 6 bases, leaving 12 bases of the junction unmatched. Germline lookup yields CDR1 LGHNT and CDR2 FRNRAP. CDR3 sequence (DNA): TGTGCTAGTGGGTGGACAGGGAAGGAGAAGGACACTGAAGCTTTCTTT. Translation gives CASGWTGKEKDTEAFF. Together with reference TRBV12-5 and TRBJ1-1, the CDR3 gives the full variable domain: DARVTQTPRHKVTEMGQEVTMRCQPILGHNTVFWYRQTMMQGLELLAYFRNRAPLDDSGMPKDRFSAEMPDATLATLKIQPSEPRDSAVYFCASGWTGKEKDTEAFFGQGTRLTVV.

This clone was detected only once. CDR3 nucleotide sequence: TGTGCCAGCAGAGTCAGCGGGGGCACTGAAGCTTTCTTT. This sequence encodes CASRVSGGTEAFF. This sequence joins TRBV2 and TRBJ1-1; D is possibly TRBD1 (5 bases). CDR1 is SNHLY, CDR2 FYNNEI, per germline. The CDR3 is 13 amino acids. Trimming took off 6 bases at V and 4 bases at J, with 12 bases between the two ends.

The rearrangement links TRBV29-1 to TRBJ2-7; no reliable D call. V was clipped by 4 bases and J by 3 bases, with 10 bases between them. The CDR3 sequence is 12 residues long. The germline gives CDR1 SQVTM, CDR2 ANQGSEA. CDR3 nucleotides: TGCAGCGTTGGAGGCCGTAACTACGAGCAGTACTTC. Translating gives CSVGGRNYEQYF.

The CDR3 region is CASSALAGGYTGELFF. CDR3 DNA: TGTGCCAGCAGTGCCTTGGCAGGGGGATACACCGGGGAGCTGTTTTTT. The rearrangement joins TRBV2 to TRBJ2-2; 7 bases align to TRBD1. Trimming took 4 bases from V and 3 from J; bases not matched to a gene: 8. Germline-derived CDR1 and CDR2 are SNHLY and FYNNEI. This CDR3 region has 16 residues.

CDR3 in amino acids: CASGSQPGNTIYF. The CDR3 DNA follows: TGTGCCAGCGGCTCACAACCTGGAAACACCATATATTTT. This rearrangement joins TRBV28 to TRBJ1-3; no clear D. Germline assignment: CDR1 MDHEN and CDR2 SYDVKM. V lost 8 bases, J lost 2 bases, and 10 bases lay in between. This CDR3 has 13 residues.

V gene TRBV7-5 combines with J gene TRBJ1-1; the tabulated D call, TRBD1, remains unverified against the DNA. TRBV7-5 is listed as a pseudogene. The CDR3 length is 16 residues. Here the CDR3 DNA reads TGTGTCAGAAGCTTACCGGACCGGGACAGGGGGCCTGAAGCTTTCTTT. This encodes CVRSLPDRDRGPEAFF.

In DNA, the CDR3 is TGTGCCACCAGTGATACGTTGGGGGGAGAGACCCAGTACTTC. The encoded protein is CATSDTLGGETQYF. This rearrangement joins TRBV24-1 to TRBJ2-5; a possible D gene is TRBD2 (6 bases). The CDR3 extends over 14 amino acids. CDR1 and CDR2 from the germline V gene are KGHDR and SFDVKD. The V and J ends lost 3 bases and 4 bases respectively, with 11 bases between them.

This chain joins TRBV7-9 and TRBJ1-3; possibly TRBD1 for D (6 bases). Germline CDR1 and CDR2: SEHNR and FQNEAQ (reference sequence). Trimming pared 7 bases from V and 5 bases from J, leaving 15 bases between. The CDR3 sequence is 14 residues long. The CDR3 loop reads CASTGQRLRNTIYF. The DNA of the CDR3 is TGTGCCAGCACCGGACAGAGATTGAGAAACACCATATATTTT.